A selection of T cell receptor beta chains follows, all from one sample in a study of CD8 T cells in ankylosing spondylitis. TCRdb re-called the 5' RACE reads with MiXCR, one entry per CDR3 protein. The sample has hundreds of thousands of distinct CDR3 sequences, 12% seen once. The specimen was blood, either unsorted or a sorted T cell fraction (not recorded which). All receptors derive from a male donor with ankylosing spondylitis. The CDR3 runs from the conserved cysteine through the conserved F or W. D genes are given only for firm matches. The listing skips clone size in some rows; elsewhere it reads once, few, many or a size class.

j_call d_call clone_size v_call cdr3_aa cdr3_nt
TRBJ2-3 TRBD2 few TRBV5-1 CASSFALAGGTDTQYF TGCGCCAGCAGCTTCGCACTAGCGGGGGGCACAGATACGCAGTATTTT
TRBJ2-3 . many TRBV9 CASSIRDITDTQYF TGTGCCAGCAGCATCCGGGACATCACAGATACGCAGTATTTT
TRBJ2-7 . . TRBV6-1 CASDNPEGGLHEQYF TGTGCCAGCGACAATCCCGAGGGGGGCCTCCACGAGCAGTACTTC
TRBJ2-2 . . TRBV28 CASSFLGSASGELFF TGTGCCAGCAGTTTCTTGGGCAGCGCGAGCGGGGAGCTGTTTTTT
TRBJ2-2 . once TRBV30 CAGTKFVANTGELFF TGTGCCGGGACGAAATTCGTAGCGAACACCGGGGAGCTGTTTTTT
TRBJ2-3 TRBD1 few TRBV7-2 CASSFLPGQGITDTQYF TGTGCCAGCAGCTTCCTCCCGGGACAGGGGATAACAGATACGCAGTATTTT
TRBJ2-7 TRBD1 . TRBV4-3 CASSLWTGGYSEQYF TGCGCCAGCAGCCTTTGGACAGGGGGCTATTCCGAGCAGTACTTC
TRBJ1-3 TRBD1 few TRBV20-1 CSASSGTGRGNTIYF TGCAGTGCTAGTTCCGGGACAGGGAGAGGAAACACCATATATTTT
TRBJ2-7 . . TRBV27 CASKPHAAYEQYF TGTGCCAGCAAGCCGCACGCCGCCTACGAGCAGTACTTC
TRBJ2-5 . few TRBV20-1 CSARGGGGLETQYF TGCAGTGCTAGGGGGGGTGGGGGTTTGGAGACCCAGTACTTC
TRBJ2-5 . few TRBV7-7 CASSAGRLETQYF TGTGCTAGCAGCGCCGGTAGGCTAGAGACCCAGTACTTC
TRBJ2-7 . . TRBV28 CASSLLWQSYEQYF TGTGCCAGCAGTTTATTGTGGCAGTCCTACGAGCAGTACTTC
TRBJ2-6 . . TRBV7-9 CASSPPFRFSGANVLTF TGTGCCAGCAGCCCACCTTTTCGATTCTCTGGGGCCAACGTCCTGACTTTC
TRBJ1-3 . . TRBV18 CASSRDVSGNTIYF TGTGCCAGCTCTCGCGACGTGAGTGGAAACACCATATATTTT
TRBJ2-5 . many TRBV29-1 CSVEDNTRRETQYF TGCAGCGTTGAAGATAACACCCGGAGGGAGACCCAGTACTTC
TRBJ2-3 . . TRBV15 CATSRDHSDTQYF TGTGCCACCAGCAGAGATCATTCGGATACGCAGTATTTT
TRBJ2-5 . many TRBV18 CASSPHQGGETQYF TGTGCCAGCTCACCTCACCAGGGTGGAGAGACCCAGTACTTC
TRBJ2-7 . few TRBV4-1 CASSGTPWDEQYF TGCGCCAGCAGCGGGACACCTTGGGACGAGCAGTACTTC
TRBJ1-2 . . TRBV27 CASSFVRAGYGYTF TGTGCCAGCAGTTTTGTCAGGGCTGGCTATGGCTACACCTTC
TRBJ2-5 . . TRBV5-6 CASSLMRIREETQYF TGTGCCAGCAGCTTGATGAGGATAAGAGAAGAGACCCAGTACTTC
TRBJ2-7 . . TRBV7-8 CASSTHRVTSYEQYF TGTGCCAGCAGCACCCACAGGGTAACTTCCTACGAGCAGTACTTC
TRBJ1-4 . . TRBV10-3 CAIRPQGPDEKLFF TGTGCCATCAGACCCCAGGGGCCGGATGAAAAACTGTTTTTT
TRBJ2-2 TRBD2 many TRBV11-2 CASSALIGRGKGTGELFF TGTGCCAGCAGCGCACTGATAGGGCGGGGGAAGGGCACCGGGGAGCTGTTTTTT
TRBJ1-5 TRBD1 . TRBV5-5 CASSPGQEDQPQHF TGTGCCAGCAGCCCGGGACAGGAGGATCAGCCCCAGCATTTT
TRBJ1-1 . . TRBV5-1 CASSLRVSAAEAFF TGCGCCAGCAGCTTGCGGGTTTCCGCCGCTGAAGCTTTCTTT
TRBJ1-5 . . TRBV18 CASSRTRQEDQPQHF TGTGCCAGCTCACGAACCCGACAGGAAGATCAGCCCCAGCATTTT
TRBJ1-2 . . TRBV15 CATSAAGSHGYTF TGTGCCACCAGTGCAGCGGGGTCCCATGGCTACACCTTC
TRBJ2-1 TRBD2 many TRBV5-1 CASSLALAGVNEQFF TGTGCCAGCAGTTTAGCGTTAGCGGGGGTAAATGAGCAGTTCTTC
TRBJ2-5 TRBD2 . TRBV6-1 CASSPLGDYSQETQYF TGTGCCAGCAGTCCCCTGGGGGACTACTCACAAGAGACCCAGTACTTC